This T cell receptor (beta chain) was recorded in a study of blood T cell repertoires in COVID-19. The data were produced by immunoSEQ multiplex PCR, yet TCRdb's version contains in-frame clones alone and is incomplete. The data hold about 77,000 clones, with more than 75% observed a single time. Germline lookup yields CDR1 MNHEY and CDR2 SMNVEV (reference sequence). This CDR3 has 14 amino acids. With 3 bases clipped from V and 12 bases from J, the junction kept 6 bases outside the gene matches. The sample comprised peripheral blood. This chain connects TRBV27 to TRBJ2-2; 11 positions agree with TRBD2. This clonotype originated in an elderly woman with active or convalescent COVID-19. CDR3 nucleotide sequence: TGTGCCAGCAGTTTGCTGGCTAGCGGGGGGAAGCTGTTTTTT. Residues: CASSLLASGGKLFF.